This entry is about one T cell receptor (beta chain). This clonotype occurred many times. This clone's antigen is unknown. Base qualities are missing; no much larger clone stands one base away. This sample is drawn from a study of T-cell reconstitution after alpha-beta-depleted transplantation in children (dated by TCRdb to the mid-2010s). In terms of the full investigation: The study quantitatively tracked T-cell immune reconstitution after TCRalphabeta/CD19-depleted allogeneic hematopoietic cell transplantation in children using TCR repertoire profiling.

The germline V gene provides CDR1 LGHNA and CDR2 YNFKEQ. The germline V and J ends show losses of 0 bases and 4 bases respectively, and no gene match explains 2 bases of the junction. The CDR3, cysteine through phenylalanine, is 17 amino acids long. This entry keeps only the CDR3 DNA: 51 bases, framed from base 1. The library came from PCR. These reads were obtained on an Illumina HiSeq 2500. Molecular barcoding was employed in the preparation of TCR libraries, with unique molecular identifiers being used to normalize TCRbeta repertoire quantification. The public reads were quality trimmed at Q25 with fastp and then assembled into clones with MiXCR by TCRdb, keeping productive beta chains. Here each entry gathers all rows of one CDR3 protein and keeps the most common genes and DNA. This sample comprises about 72,000 distinct CDR3 sequences, 6% to 8.5% of them detected only once. The biggest ten clones account for 2% to 3% of the sample.

The sequences come from PBMCs from the stem cell graft donor, collected from the stem cell graft. Recombination joined TRBV4-2 with TRBJ2-1; TRBD2 matches 14 bases in the middle. This TCR derives from a human donor who donated a stem cell graft to a child with acute lymphoblastic leukemia. The CDR3 reads CASSQDGTSGRYNEQFF. The nucleotide sequence reads TGTGCCAGCAGCCAAGACGGGACTAGCGGGAGATACAATGAGCAGTTCTTC.